The sequence of this TCR beta chain was determined in a study of shared clonotypes between healthy human individuals. Study observations and caveats: Having only a few donors restricted how much genetic and exposure-history diversity was captured.

Division of CD4+ cells produced a CD45RA+ naive subset and a CD45RA-negative memory subset. Only in-frame clones appear in the TCRdb table, and some are missing; sequencing was by immunoSEQ multiplex PCR. The data contain approximately 2.3 million clones, more than 80% of them singletons. About this clone: Its antigen remains unknown.

This CDR3 region has 15 residues. Trimming removed 1 base at V and 7 bases at J, with 11 bases between. Looked up from germline, CDR1 is SGHTA and CDR2 is FQGTGA. The chain employs TRBV7-3 and TRBJ1-6, with D perhaps matching TRBD1 (6 bases). This clonotype originated in a man in his late teens or twenties in good health. Some clones in this sample may be carry-over from other donors' samples. Sequenced material: naive CD4+ T cells from PBMCs. Documented subset: CD45RA+ positively selected. CDR3 sequence reads: CASSLNRQGNSPLHF. CDR3 DNA: TGTGCCAGCAGCTTAAACAGGCAGGGGAATTCACCCCTCCACTTT.